The 17 T cell receptor beta chains below were found in one sample sequenced in a study of CD8+ T cells in alopecia areata. Once RNA had been extracted, it was reverse transcribed into cDNA to act as the sequencing template. Data came from immunoSEQ multiplex PCR; TCRdb stores just in-frame clones and leaves some out. This table holds 150,000 to 200,000 clones, about 63% found once. This material consisted of CD4+ T cells sorted from blood, taken at week 0. The receptors come from a human donor with alopecia areata.

Comment on this clone: At one of its ends the junction is not consistent with the germline gene, which may arise from a read error. V gene TRBV7-7 combines with J gene TRBJ2-1, with 14 bases identical to TRBD2. This CDR3 region has 17 residues. Germline CDR1 and CDR2: SSHAT and FNYEAQ (reference sequence). CDR3 bases: TGTGCTAGCAGCACCCTGACTAGCGGGGGGGCACCCAATGAGCAGTTCTTC. It encodes CASSTLTSGGAPNEQFF.

The chain couples TRBV2 to TRBJ2-7; D is perhaps TRBD2 (5 bases). V lost 8 bases to trimming and J lost 0 bases, with 14 bases between them. CDR1 is SNHLY, CDR2 FYNNEI, per germline. CDR3 length: 14 amino acids. The CDR3 region has the DNA TGTGCCAGCGCCTCCACTAGTGGCTCCTACGAGCAGTACTTC. As protein: CASASTSGSYEQYF.

V and J are TRBV30 and TRBJ2-3; 8 nucleotides align to TRBD2. V was clipped by 0 bases and J by 0 bases; unmatched bases: 2. The V gene's germline CDR1 is GTSNPN and CDR2 SVGIG (reference sequence). This CDR3 spans 15 amino acids. The CDR3, as DNA: TGTGCCTGGAGTGTACTAGCGGCTAGCACAGATACGCAGTATTTT. It specifies CAWSVLAASTDTQYF.

The chain combines TRBV19 with TRBJ2-7; the match to TRBD1 covers 10 bases. CDR1 and CDR2 (germline): LNHDA, SQIVND (reference sequence). With V trimmed by 4 bases and J by 5 bases, 5 bases remained unmatched. The CDR3 sequence is 14 residues long. CDR3 amino acids: CASSTPGQGNEQYF. CDR3 sequence (DNA): TGTGCCAGTAGTACCCCGGGACAGGGGAACGAGCAGTACTTC.

The chain has TRBV5-6 and TRBJ1-6; D is perhaps TRBD1 (6 bases). The CDR3 runs 14 residues. From germline, CDR1 is SGHDT and CDR2 YYEEEE. The ends were cut back, 4 bases at V and 18 bases at J, with 23 bases in the middle. The CDR3 coding sequence is TGTGCCAGCAGCGATACAGGGAGCACTTTCGTCCCCCACTTT. This codes for CASSDTGSTFVPHF.

The chain has TRBV2 and TRBJ1-1; the D is unclear. V lost 6 bases, J lost 3 bases, and 5 bases lay in between. CDR3 length: 11 amino acids. Germline V gene lookup returns CDR1 SNHLY and CDR2 FYNNEI. This chain's CDR3 is CASRVDTEAFF. DNA for the CDR3: TGTGCCAGCAGGGTGGACACTGAAGCTTTCTTT.

The chain joins TRBV29-1 to TRBJ2-5; perhaps D is TRBD1 or TRBD2 (5 bases each). Germline CDR1 is SQVTM and CDR2 is ANQGSEA. The CDR3 contains 15 residues. V was pared by 5 bases and J by 6 bases, with 22 bases between. CDR3 in DNA: TGCAGCGTTATTTGGGACGGCTCCCCCACCCAGACCCAGTACTTC. The encoded protein is CSVIWDGSPTQTQYF.

The chain is built from TRBV29-1 and TRBJ1-2; D not certain. The V end lost 5 bases, the J end lost 3 bases, and 13 bases lay between the germline ends. CDR3 length: 13 amino acids. The germline CDR1 and CDR2 sequences are SQVTM and ANQGSEA. The DNA of the CDR3 is TGCAGCGTTTTTCTGGCAGCAGACTATGGCTACACCTTC. It specifies CSVFLAADYGYTF.

The J gene is TRBJ2-5, the V gene TRBV7-3; 7 positions agree with TRBD1. The CDR3 is 15 residues long. Germline loops: CDR1 SGHTA, CDR2 FQGTGA. Trimming took 5 bases from V and 4 from J; bases not matched to a gene: 10. Written as DNA, the CDR3 is TGTGCCAGCAGCCCCTCGACAGGGTGGGGAGAGACCCAGTACTTC. Its translation: CASSPSTGWGETQYF. The entire variable domain, with the rest obtained from reference TRBV7-3 and TRBJ2-5, is as follows: GAGVSQTPSNKVTEKGKYVELRCDPISGHTALYWYRQSLGQGPEFLIYFQGTGAADDSGLPNDRFFAVRPEGSVSTLKIQRTERGDSAVYLCASSPSTGWGETQYFGPGTRLLVL.

The chain combines TRBV9 with TRBJ2-5; TRBD1 agrees at 11 bases. Germline CDR1 SGDLS, CDR2 YYNGEE. CDR3 length equals 15 residues. The ends lost 2 bases at V and 4 bases at J; junction bases unmatched: 4. The CDR3 protein is CASSVRDRGVETQYF. In DNA form, the CDR3 reads TGTGCCAGCAGCGTCCGGGACAGGGGGGTAGAGACCCAGTACTTC.

This chain links TRBV6-1 with TRBJ1-1; D is unresolved. CDR3 length: 13 amino acids. Germline V gene sequence: CDR1 MNHNS, CDR2 SASEGT. The germline V and J ends were trimmed by 6 bases and 0 bases, with 8 bases remaining between them. As DNA, the CDR3 is TGTGCCAGCAGGGTCTCCATGAACACTGAAGCTTTCTTT. Translation gives CASRVSMNTEAFF.

This rearrangement joins TRBV7-2 to TRBJ2-7; TRBD2 agrees at 13 bases. Germline values: CDR1 SGHTA, CDR2 FQGNSA. The CDR3 is 15 amino acids. J lost 6 bases, V lost 1 base, and 3 bases had no gene match. The CDR3 DNA is TGTGCCAGCAGCTTAGGACTAGCGGGGGGCCTCGAGCAGTACTTC. Translation gives CASSLGLAGGLEQYF.

This rearrangement joins TRBV30 to TRBJ2-5; D may match TRBD1 or TRBD2 (6 bases each). The germline CDR1 and CDR2 sequences are GTSNPN and SVGIG (reference sequence). This CDR3 spans 14 amino acids. V lost 3 bases, J lost 5 bases, and 16 bases lay in between. CDR3 residues: CAWRNTRGVETQYF. The CDR3 nucleotides are TGTGCCTGGAGAAATACTAGGGGGGTGGAGACCCAGTACTTC.

This clone was seen a few times. The chain links TRBV15 to TRBJ2-5; a weak D match, TRBD2 (6 bases). The DNA end lines up better with TRBJ2-7; the J call may be wrong. The CDR3 sequence is 16 residues long. Germline loops: CDR1 LNHNV, CDR2 YYDKDF (reference sequence). CDR3 residues: CATSRDGGAGAYEQYF. DNA of the CDR3: TGTGCCACCAGCAGAGATGGCGGGGCTGGGGCCTACGAGCAGTACTTC.

A few counts support this clone. J is TRBJ2-1 and V is TRBV2, with a tentative D call TRBD1 (6 bases). CDR3 length: 15 amino acids. The V end lost 8 bases, the J end lost 10 bases, and 24 bases lay between the germline ends. From germline, CDR1 is SNHLY and CDR2 FYNNEI. CDR3 nucleotide sequence: TGTGCCAGCGGGCGGACAGTTAGCGTAGAACCGGAGCAGTTCTTC. Its protein product is CASGRTVSVEPEQFF.

The chain uses TRBV27 and TRBJ2-7; D perhaps matches TRBD1 (6 bases). CDR3 length: 16 residues. V gave up 5 bases and J gave up 7 bases, with 24 bases separating them. Germline V gene lookup returns CDR1 MNHEY and CDR2 SMNVEV (reference sequence). CDR3 nucleotide sequence: TGTGCCAGCAGTCCCCGGGATACAAACAGGGCTCGGGAGCAGTACTTC. As protein: CASSPRDTNRAREQYF.

This chain joins TRBV15 and TRBJ2-3, with D perhaps matching TRBD2 (6 bases). Per germline, CDR1 LNHNV and CDR2 YYDKDF (reference sequence). This CDR3 region has 16 residues. Trimming cost V 3 bases and J 2 bases, with 15 bases left between them. CDR3 in DNA: TGTGCCACCAGCAGCCCCGGGAGAGCCCCCACAGATACGCAGTATTTT. Its protein is CATSSPGRAPTDTQYF.